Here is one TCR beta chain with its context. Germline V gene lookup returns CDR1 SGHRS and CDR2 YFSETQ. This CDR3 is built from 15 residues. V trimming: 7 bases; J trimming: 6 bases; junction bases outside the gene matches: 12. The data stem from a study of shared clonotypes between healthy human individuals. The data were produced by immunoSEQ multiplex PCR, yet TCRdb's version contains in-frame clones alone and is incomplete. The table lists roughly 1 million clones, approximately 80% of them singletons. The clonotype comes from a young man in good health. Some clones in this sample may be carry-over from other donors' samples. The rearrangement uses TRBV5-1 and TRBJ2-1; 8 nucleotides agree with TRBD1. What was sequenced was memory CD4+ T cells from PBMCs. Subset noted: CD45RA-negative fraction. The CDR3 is CASGSPMTGVNEQFF. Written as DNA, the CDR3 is TGCGCCAGCGGGTCACCCATGACAGGGGTCAATGAGCAGTTCTTC.